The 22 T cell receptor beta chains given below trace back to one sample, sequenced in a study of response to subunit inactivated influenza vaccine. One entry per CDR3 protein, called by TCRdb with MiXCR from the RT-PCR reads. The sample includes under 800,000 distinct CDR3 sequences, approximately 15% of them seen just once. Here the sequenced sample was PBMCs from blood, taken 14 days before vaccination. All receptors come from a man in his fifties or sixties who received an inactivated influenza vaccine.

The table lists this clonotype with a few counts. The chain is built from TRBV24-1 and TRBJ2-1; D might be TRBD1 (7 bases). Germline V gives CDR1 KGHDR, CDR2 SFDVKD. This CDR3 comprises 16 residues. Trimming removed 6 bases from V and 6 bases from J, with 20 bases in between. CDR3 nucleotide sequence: TGTGCCACCAGTCCCCACCGGCGGGACAGACGCAATGAGCAGTTCTTC. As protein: CATSPHRRDRRNEQFF.

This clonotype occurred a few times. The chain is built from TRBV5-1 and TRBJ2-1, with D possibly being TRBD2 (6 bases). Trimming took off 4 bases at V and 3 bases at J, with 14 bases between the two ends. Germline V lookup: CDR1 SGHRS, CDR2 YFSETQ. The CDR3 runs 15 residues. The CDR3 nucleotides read TGCGCCAGCAGCAATCTCCAGGGAGGCTACAATGAGCAGTTCTTC. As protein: CASSNLQGGYNEQFF.

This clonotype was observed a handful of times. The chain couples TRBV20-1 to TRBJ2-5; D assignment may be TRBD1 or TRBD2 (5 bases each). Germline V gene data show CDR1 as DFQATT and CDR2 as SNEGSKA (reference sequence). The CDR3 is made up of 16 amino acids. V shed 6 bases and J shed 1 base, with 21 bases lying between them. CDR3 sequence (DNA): TGCAGTGCACCCGGGGCCCTCTCCATGGCCCAAGAGACCCAGTACTTC. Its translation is CSAPGALSMAQETQYF.

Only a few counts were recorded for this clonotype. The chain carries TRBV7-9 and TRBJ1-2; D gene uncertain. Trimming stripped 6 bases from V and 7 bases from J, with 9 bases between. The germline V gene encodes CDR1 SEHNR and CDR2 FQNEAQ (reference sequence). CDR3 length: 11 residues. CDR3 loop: CASSFGIGYTF. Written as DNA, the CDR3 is TGTGCCAGCAGTTTCGGTATTGGCTACACCTTC.

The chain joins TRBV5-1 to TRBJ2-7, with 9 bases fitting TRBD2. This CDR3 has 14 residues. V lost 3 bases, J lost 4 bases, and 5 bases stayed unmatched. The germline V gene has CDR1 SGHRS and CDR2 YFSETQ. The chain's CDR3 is CASSSGLANYEQYF. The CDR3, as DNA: TGCGCCAGCAGCTCGGGACTAGCAAATTACGAGCAGTACTTC. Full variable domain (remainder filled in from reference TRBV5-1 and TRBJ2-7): KAGVTQTPRYLIKTRGQQVTLSCSPISGHRSVSWYQQTPGQGLQFLFEYFSETQRNKGNFPGRFSGRQFSNSRSEMNVSTLELGDSALYLCASSSGLANYEQYFGPGTRLTVT.

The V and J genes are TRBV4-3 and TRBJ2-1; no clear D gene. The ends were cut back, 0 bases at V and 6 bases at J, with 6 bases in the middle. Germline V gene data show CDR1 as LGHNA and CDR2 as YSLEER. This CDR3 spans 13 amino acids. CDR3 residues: CASSQDYSNEQFF. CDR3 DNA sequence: TGCGCCAGCAGCCAAGACTATTCCAATGAGCAGTTCTTC.

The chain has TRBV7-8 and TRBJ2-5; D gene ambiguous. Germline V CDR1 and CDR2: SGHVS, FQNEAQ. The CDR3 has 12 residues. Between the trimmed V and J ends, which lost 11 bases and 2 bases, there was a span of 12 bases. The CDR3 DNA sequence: TGTGCCTCAGTTGGGGTACAAGAGACCCAGTACTTC. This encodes CASVGVQETQYF. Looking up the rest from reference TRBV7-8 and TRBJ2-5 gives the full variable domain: GAGVSQSPRYKVAKRGQDVALRCDPISGHVSLFWYQQALGQGPEFLTYFQNEAQLDKSGLPSDRFFAERPEGSVSTLKIQRTQQEDSAVYLCASVGVQETQYFGPGTRLLVL.

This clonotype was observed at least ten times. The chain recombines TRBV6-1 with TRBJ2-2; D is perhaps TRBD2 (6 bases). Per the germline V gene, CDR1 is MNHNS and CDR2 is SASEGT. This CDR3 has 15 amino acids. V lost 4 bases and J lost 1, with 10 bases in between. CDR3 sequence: CASSVGLRNTGELFF. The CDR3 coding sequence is TGTGCCAGCAGTGTGGGACTTAGGAACACCGGGGAGCTGTTTTTT.

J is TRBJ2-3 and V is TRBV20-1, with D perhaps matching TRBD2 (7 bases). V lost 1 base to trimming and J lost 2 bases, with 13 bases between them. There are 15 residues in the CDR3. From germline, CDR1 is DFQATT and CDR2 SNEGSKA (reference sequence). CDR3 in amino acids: CSARGGGLNTDTQYF. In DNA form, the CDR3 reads TGCAGTGCTAGAGGCGGGGGCCTTAACACAGATACGCAGTATTTT.

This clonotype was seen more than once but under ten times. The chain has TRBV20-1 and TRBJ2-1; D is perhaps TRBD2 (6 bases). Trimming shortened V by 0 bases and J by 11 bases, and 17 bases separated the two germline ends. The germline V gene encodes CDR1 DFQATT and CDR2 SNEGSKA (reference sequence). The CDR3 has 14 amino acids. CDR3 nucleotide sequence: TGCAGTGCTAGAGATCTCTCCAGCGGGCGGAAGCAGTTCTTC. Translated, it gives CSARDLSSGRKQFF.

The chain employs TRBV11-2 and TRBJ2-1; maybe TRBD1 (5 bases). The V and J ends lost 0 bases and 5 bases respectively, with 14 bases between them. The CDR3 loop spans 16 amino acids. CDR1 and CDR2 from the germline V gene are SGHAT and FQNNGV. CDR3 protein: CASSLEAAGPNNEQFF. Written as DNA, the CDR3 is TGTGCCAGCAGCTTAGAGGCAGCAGGGCCGAACAATGAGCAGTTCTTC.

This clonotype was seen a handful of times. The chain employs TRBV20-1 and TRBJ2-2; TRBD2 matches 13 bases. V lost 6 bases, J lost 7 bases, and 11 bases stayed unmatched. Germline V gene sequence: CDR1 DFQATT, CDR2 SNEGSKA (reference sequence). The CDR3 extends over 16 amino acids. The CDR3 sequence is CSARGLAGNGGGELFF. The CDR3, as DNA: TGCAGTGCCCGGGGACTAGCGGGAAACGGGGGCGGGGAGCTGTTTTTT.

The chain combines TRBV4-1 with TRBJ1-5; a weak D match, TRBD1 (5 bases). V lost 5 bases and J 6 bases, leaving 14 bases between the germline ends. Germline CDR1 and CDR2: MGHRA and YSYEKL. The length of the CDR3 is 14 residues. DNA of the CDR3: TGCGCCAGCAGCTCTGCCCAGGGCGGTCAGCCCCAGCATTTT. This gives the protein CASSSAQGGQPQHF.

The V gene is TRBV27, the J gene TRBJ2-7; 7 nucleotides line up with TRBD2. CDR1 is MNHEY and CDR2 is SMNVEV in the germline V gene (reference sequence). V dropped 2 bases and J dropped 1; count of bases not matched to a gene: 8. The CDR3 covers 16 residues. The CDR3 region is CASSLGLSGGSYEQYF. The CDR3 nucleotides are TGTGCCAGCAGTTTAGGTTTATCGGGAGGTTCCTACGAGCAGTACTTC.

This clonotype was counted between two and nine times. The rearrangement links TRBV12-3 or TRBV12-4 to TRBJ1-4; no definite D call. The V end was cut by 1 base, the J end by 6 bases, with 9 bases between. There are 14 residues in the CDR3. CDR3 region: CASSLGPRDEKLFF. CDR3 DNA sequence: TGTGCCAGCAGTTTAGGGCCACGGGATGAAAAACTGTTTTTT.

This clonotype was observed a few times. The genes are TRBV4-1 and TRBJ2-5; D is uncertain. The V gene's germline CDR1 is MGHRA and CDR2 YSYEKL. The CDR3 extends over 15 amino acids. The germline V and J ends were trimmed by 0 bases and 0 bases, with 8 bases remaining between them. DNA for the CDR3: TGCGCCAGCAGCCAAGAGGCGGCATACCAAGAGACCCAGTACTTC. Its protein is CASSQEAAYQETQYF.

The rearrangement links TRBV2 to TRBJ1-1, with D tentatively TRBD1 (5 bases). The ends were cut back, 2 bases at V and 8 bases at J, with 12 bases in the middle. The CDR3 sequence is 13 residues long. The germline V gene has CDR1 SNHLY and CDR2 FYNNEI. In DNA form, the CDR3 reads TGTGCCAGCAGTGAATCGAGGGGCGGGGAAGCTTTCTTT. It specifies CASSESRGGEAFF.

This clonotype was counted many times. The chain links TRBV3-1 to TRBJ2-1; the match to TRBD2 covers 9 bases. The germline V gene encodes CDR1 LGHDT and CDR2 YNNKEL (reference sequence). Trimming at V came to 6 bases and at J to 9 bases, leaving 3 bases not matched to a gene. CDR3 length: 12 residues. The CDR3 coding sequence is TGTGCCAGCAGACTAGCGGGTACTGAGCAGTTCTTC. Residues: CASRLAGTEQFF.

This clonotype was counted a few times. CDR3 nucleotides: TGCAGTGCTAGCAGCAGGGAAGGCCCCACAGATACGCAGTATTTT. This translates into CSASSREGPTDTQYF. This chain links TRBV20-1 with TRBJ2-3; a weak D match, TRBD1 (5 bases). Trimming stripped 3 bases from V and 2 bases from J, with 15 bases between. This CDR3 spans 15 amino acids. Germline CDR1 reads DFQATT; CDR2 reads SNEGSKA (reference sequence).

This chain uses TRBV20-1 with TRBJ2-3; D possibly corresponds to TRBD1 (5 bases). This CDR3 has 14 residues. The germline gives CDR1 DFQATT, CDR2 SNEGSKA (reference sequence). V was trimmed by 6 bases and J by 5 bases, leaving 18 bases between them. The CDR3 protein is CSALGRLRGDTQYF. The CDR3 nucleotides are TGCAGTGCCCTGGGGCGCCTGAGAGGAGATACGCAGTATTTT.

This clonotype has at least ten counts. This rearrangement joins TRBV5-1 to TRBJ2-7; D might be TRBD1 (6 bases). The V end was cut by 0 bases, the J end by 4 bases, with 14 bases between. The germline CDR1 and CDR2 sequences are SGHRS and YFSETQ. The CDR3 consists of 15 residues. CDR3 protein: CASSLAGDKLYEQYF. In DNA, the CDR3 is TGCGCCAGCAGCTTGGCAGGGGACAAGTTGTACGAGCAGTACTTC.

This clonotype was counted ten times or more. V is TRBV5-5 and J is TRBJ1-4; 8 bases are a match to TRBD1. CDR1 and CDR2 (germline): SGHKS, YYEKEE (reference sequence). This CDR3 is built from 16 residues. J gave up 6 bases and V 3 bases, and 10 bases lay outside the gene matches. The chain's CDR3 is CASSWGWSGGHEKLFF. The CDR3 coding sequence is TGTGCCAGCAGCTGGGGGTGGTCAGGGGGCCATGAAAAACTGTTTTTT.